This record covers a single T cell receptor beta chain. Its antigen is unknown. Nothing much larger sits one base from this clone, and base qualities are not available. This entry is derived from a study of blood T cell repertoires in COVID-19 (TCRdb year 2020). About the study as a whole: Collaborator samples came from the United States, Italy and Spain and covered acute and convalescent phases of COVID-19. Where available, HLA class I and class II types were taken from metadata supplied by the sample provider and were not determined by assay-based typing. Deeply sampled blood TCRbeta repertoires from subjects exposed to, actively infected with, or recovered from COVID-19 were included in the dataset. Samples came from the ongoing ImmuneRACE study (first 160 participants) plus 1,254 subjects from 6 global collaborators. The prospective study material was composed of cDNA or gDNA derived from T cells, B-cell-depleted T cells, or PBMCs. Nearly every sample came with metadata listing a de-identified subject ID, COVID-19 status, age in years and sex. The repertoires were released in a freely available public database intended as a resource for research on the immune response to SARS-CoV-2. General conclusions and limits of the study: The amount of clinical and demographic metadata varied by source and participant and was provided uncurated.

Participants in the prospective study were aged about 18 to 95 years, lived in under 30 United States geographic areas, and enrolled through a virtual design. To assign participants to cohorts, the prospective study relied on clinical history that participants themselves reported in a screening survey and a study questionnaire. For ImmuneRACE Cohort 3, a participant was defined as recovered based on two consecutive negative NP/OP PCR tests, clearance by a healthcare professional, or resolution of symptoms. Mobile phlebotomists in the prospective study collected whole blood, serum and a nasopharyngeal or oropharyngeal swab from every participant. Participants in the prospective study had the option to provide additional blood draws and questionnaires over a roughly 2-month period. Prospective study blood samples were shipped either frozen or at room temperature before DNA extraction. The immunoSEQ Assay, a bias-controlled multiplex PCR, was used to amplify TCRbeta CDR3 regions from genomic DNA. The study's processing was this. The number of nucleated cells in each sample was estimated by amplification of reference gene primers within the assay. To quantify the absolute abundance of each unique TCRbeta CDR3 rearrangement, sequence reads were collapsed and filtered. Productive Simpson clonality was computed per sample as the square root of Simpson's diversity index over productive rearrangements. Here the immuneACCESS table is served through TCRdb, limited to in-frame sequences with V and J called. Missing clones are a known gap in these copies; in checked studies unresolved V genes cover under half, and the rest lacks a known reason. V, J and clone size were drawn from that table, and D and trimming were deduced from the DNA. The table for this sample lists roughly 300,000 clones; 85% to 90% of them were counted only once. Together, the top ten hold roughly 10% of the sample.

Reading the germline V gene gives CDR1 SGDLS and CDR2 YYNGEE. Measured from the cysteine to the phenylalanine, the CDR3 is 13 residues long. Only the CDR3 portion is preserved as DNA: 39 bases, with reading frame beginning at the first base. V is cut back by 7 bases and J by 1 base, with 4 bases in the junction unmatched. This sequence uses TRBV9 and TRBJ2-5, and 7 bases in between align with TRBD2. The clonotype was recovered from a woman in her late teens or twenties who had recovered from COVID-19. Sequenced sample: PBMCs or T cells enriched from blood (not recorded which). For the CDR3, the sequence is CASARGTQETQYF. The DNA reads TGTGCCAGCGCGCGGGGGACCCAAGAGACCCAGTACTTC.